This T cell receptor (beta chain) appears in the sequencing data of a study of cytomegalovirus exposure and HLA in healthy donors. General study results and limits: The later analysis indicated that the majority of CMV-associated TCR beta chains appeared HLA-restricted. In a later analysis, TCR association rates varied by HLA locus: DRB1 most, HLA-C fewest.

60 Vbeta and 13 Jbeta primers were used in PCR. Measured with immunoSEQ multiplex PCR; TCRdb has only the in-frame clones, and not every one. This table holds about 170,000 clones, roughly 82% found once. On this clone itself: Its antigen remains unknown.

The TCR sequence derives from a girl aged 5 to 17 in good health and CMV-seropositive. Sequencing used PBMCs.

CDR3 DNA: TGTGCCAGCAGCTTGGAGACAGGGGCCCTGAACAATGAGCAGTTCTTC. Amino acids: CASSLETGALNNEQFF. V and J are TRBV7-9 and TRBJ2-1, with 8 bases lining up with TRBD1. Looked up from germline, CDR1 is SEHNR and CDR2 is FQNEAQ (reference sequence). The J segment lost 5 bases and the V segment lost 3 bases, leaving 9 bases of the junction unmatched. The CDR3 is made up of 16 amino acids.